This TCR beta chain stems from a study of cytomegalovirus exposure and HLA in healthy donors. Findings and limits, study-wide: An analysis was carried out at a later point. It showed that HLA-associated TCR beta chains were more clonally expanded than equally common non-associated chains. Most TCR sequences were uncommon, yet certain public TCRs appeared in many donors. It was in a later analysis that TCR association rates were seen to vary by HLA locus, highest for DRB1 and lowest for HLA-C.

Details on this clone: What it binds is not known.

With 60 Vbeta and 13 Jbeta primers, the PCR was carried out. Only in-frame clones appear in the TCRdb table, and some are missing; sequencing was by immunoSEQ multiplex PCR. Altogether 120,000 to 150,000 clones are present, 70% being singletons, with the ten largest covering 1.5% to 2%. Each of the donors was a healthy bone marrow donor. Sequenced sample: PBMCs. This TCR came from a woman aged 30 to 39 in good health and CMV-seronegative.

As DNA, the CDR3 is TGTGCCAGTAGTATAGAAACAGCGGGCACTGAAGCTTTCTTT. Its protein product is CASSIETAGTEAFF. The rearrangement uses TRBV19 and TRBJ1-1; D is uncertain. Between the trimmed V and J ends, which lost 0 bases and 4 bases, there was a span of 9 bases. The CDR3 sequence is 14 residues long. Germline CDR1 LNHDA, CDR2 SQIVND (reference sequence).